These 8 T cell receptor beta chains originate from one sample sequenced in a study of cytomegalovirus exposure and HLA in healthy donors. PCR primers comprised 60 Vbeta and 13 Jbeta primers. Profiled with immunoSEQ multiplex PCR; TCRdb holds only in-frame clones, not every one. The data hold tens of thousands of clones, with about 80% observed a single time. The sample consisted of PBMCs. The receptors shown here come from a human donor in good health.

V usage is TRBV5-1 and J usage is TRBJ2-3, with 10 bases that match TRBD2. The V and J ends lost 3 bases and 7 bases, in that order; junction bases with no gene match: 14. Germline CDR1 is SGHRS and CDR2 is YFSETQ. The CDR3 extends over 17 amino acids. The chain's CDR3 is CASSSTNSGGIHNTQYF. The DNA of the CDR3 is TGCGCCAGCAGCTCCACGAATAGCGGGGGGATCCACAATACGCAGTATTTT.

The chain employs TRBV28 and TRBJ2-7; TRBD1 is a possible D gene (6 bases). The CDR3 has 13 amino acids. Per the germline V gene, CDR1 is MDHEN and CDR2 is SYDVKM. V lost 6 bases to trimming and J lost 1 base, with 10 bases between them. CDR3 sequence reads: CASRTGPSYEQYF. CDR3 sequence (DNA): TGTGCCAGCAGGACAGGACCATCCTACGAGCAGTACTTC.

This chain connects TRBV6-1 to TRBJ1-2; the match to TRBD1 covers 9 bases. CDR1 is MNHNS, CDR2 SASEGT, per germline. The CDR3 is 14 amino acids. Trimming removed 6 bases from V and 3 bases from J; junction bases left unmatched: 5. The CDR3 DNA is TGTGCCAGCAGAACTTGGACAGGGGACTATGGCTACACCTTC. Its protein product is CASRTWTGDYGYTF.

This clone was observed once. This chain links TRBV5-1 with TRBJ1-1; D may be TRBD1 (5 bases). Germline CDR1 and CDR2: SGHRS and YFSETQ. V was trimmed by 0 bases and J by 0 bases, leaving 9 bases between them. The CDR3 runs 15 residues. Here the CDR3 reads CASSLAGGMNTEAFF. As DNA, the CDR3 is TGCGCCAGCAGCTTGGCGGGGGGGATGAACACTGAAGCTTTCTTT. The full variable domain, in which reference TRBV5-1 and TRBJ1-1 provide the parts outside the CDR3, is KAGVTQTPRYLIKTRGQQVTLSCSPISGHRSVSWYQQTPGQGLQFLFEYFSETQRNKGNFPGRFSGRQFSNSRSEMNVSTLELGDSALYLCASSLAGGMNTEAFFGQGTRLTVV.

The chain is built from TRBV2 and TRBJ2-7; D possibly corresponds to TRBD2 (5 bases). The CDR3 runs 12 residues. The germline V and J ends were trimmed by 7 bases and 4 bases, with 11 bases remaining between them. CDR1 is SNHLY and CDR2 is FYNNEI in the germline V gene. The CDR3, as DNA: TGTGCCAGCACCCCACTAGGATACGAGCAGTACTTC. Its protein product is CASTPLGYEQYF.

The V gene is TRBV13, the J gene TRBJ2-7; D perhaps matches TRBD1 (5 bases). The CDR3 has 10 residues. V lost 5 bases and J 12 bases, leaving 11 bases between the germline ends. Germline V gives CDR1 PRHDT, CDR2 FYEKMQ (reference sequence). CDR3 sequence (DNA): TGTGCCAGCAGCCTCAGGGTGCCGTACTTC. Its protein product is CASSLRVPYF.

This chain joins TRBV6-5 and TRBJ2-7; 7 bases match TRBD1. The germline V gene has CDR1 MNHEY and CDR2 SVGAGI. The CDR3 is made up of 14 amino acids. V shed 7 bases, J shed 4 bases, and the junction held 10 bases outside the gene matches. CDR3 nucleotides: TGTGCCAGCAATCGGGACAGTGGGCCTTACGAGCAGTACTTC. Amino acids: CASNRDSGPYEQYF.

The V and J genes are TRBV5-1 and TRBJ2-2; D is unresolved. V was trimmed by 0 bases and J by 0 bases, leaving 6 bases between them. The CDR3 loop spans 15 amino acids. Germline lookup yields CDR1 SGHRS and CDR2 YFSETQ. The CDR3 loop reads CASSLATANTGELFF. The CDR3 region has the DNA TGCGCCAGCAGCTTGGCAACGGCGAACACCGGGGAGCTGTTTTTT. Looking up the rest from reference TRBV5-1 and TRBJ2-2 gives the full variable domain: KAGVTQTPRYLIKTRGQQVTLSCSPISGHRSVSWYQQTPGQGLQFLFEYFSETQRNKGNFPGRFSGRQFSNSRSEMNVSTLELGDSALYLCASSLATANTGELFFGEGSRLTVL.